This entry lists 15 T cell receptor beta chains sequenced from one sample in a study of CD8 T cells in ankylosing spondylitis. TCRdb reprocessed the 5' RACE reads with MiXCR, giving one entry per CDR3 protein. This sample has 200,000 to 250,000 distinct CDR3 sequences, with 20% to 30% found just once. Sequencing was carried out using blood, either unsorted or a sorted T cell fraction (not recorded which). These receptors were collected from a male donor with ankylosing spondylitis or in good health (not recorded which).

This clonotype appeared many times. The CDR3 loop reads CSAVISEAFF. CDR3 sequence (DNA): TGCAGTGCCGTTATTTCTGAAGCTTTCTTT. The chain joins TRBV20-1 to TRBJ1-1; the D is unclear. This CDR3 is built from 10 residues. Trimming left V 6 bases short and J 6 bases short, with 8 bases between. Germline CDR1 DFQATT, CDR2 SNEGSKA (reference sequence).

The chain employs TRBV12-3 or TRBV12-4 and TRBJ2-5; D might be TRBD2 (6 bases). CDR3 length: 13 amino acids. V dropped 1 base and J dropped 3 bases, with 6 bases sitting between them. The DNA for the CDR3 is TGTGCCAGCAGTTTAGTAGCGGAAGAGACCCAGTACTTC. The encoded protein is CASSLVAEETQYF.

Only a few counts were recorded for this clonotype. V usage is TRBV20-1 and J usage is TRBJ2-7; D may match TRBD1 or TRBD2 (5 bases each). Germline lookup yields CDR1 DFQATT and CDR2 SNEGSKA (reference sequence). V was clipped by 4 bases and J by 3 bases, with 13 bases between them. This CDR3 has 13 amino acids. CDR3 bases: TGCAGTGCTACCTTGCAGGGACGCTACGAGCAGTACTTC. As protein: CSATLQGRYEQYF.

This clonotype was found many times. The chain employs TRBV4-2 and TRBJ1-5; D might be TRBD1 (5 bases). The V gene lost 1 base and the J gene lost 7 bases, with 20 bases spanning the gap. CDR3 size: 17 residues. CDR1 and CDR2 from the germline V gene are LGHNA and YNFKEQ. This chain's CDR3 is CASSQAPPGGTGQPQHF. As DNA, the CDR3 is TGTGCCAGCAGCCAAGCCCCCCCGGGGGGGACGGGGCAGCCCCAGCATTTT.

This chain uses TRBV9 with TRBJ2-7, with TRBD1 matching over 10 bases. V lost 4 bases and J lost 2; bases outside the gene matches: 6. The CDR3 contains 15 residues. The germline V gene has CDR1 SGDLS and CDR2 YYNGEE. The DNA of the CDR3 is TGTGCCAGCAGCCCTCACGGGACAGGGGCCTACGAGCAGTACTTC. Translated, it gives CASSPHGTGAYEQYF.

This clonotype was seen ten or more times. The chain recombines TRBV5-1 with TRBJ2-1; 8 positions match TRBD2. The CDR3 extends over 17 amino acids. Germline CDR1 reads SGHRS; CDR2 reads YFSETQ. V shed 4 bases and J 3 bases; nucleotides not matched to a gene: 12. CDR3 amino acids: CASSPKVTGGFYNEQFF. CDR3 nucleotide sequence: TGCGCCAGCAGCCCAAAGGTAACGGGAGGGTTCTACAATGAGCAGTTCTTC.

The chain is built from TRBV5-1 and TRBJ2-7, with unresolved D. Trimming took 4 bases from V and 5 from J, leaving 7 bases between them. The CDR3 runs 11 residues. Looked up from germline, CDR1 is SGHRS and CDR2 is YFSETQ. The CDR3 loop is CASSLSNEQYF. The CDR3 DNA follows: TGCGCCAGCAGCCTTAGCAACGAGCAGTACTTC. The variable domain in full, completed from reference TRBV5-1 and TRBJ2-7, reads KAGVTQTPRYLIKTRGQQVTLSCSPISGHRSVSWYQQTPGQGLQFLFEYFSETQRNKGNFPGRFSGRQFSNSRSEMNVSTLELGDSALYLCASSLSNEQYFGPGTRLTVT.

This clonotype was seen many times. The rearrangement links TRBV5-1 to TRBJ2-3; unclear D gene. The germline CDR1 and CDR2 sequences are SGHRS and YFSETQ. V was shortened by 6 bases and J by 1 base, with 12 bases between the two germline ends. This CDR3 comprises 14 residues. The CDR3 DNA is TGCGCCAGCACCTATTTAGGCGGCACAGATACGCAGTATTTT. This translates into CASTYLGGTDTQYF.

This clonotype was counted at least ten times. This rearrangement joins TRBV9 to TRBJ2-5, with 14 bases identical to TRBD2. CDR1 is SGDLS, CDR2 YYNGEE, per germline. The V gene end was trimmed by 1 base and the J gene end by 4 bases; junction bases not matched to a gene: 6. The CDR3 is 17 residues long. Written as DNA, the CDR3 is TGTGCCAGCAGCGTAATGTCCGGACTAGCGGGAGGAGAGACCCAGTACTTC. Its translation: CASSVMSGLAGGETQYF.

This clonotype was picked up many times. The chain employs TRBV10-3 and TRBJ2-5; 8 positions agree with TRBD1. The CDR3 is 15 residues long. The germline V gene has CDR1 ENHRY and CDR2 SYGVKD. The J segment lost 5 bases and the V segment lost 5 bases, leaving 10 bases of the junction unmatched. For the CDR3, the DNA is TGTGCCATCAGTCAGATCGGACAGGGCTGGGAGACCCAGTACTTC. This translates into CAISQIGQGWETQYF.

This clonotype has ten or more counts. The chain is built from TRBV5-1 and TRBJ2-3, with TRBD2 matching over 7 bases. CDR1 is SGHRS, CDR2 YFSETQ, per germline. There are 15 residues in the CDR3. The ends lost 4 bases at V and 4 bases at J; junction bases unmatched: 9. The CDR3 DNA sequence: TGCGCCAGCAGCATCACCGGACTAGATGCAGATACGCAGTATTTT. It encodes CASSITGLDADTQYF.

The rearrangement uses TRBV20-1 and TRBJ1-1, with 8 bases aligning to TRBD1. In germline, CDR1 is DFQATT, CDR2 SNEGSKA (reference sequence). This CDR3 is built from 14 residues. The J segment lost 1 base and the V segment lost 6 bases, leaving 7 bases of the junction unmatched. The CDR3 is CSARGRGTNTEAFF. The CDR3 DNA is TGCAGTGCCAGGGGGCGGGGCACGAACACTGAAGCTTTCTTT.

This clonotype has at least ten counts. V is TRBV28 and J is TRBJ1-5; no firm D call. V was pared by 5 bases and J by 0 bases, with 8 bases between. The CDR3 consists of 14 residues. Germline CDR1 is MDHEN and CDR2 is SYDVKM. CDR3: CASSPWSSNQPQHF. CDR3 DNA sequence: TGTGCCAGCAGTCCTTGGAGTAGCAATCAGCCCCAGCATTTT.

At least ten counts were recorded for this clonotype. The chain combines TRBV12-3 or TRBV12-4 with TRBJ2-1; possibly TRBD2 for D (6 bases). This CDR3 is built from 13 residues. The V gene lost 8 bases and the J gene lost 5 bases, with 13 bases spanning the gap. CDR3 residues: CASRDSRNNEQFF. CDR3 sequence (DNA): TGTGCCAGCCGGGACTCAAGAAACAATGAGCAGTTCTTC.

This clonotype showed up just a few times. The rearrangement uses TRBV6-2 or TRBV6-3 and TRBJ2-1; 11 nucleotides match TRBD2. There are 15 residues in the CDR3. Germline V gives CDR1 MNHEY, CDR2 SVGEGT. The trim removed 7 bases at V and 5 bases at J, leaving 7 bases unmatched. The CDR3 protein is CASTRQGLADNEQFF. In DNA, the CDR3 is TGTGCCAGCACTCGCCAGGGACTAGCGGACAATGAGCAGTTCTTC.